This T cell receptor beta chain was sequenced during a study of blood T cell repertoires in COVID-19 (TCRdb year 2020). As for the study more broadly: Samples covering the acute and convalescent phases of COVID-19 were provided by collaborators in the United States, Italy and Spain. The material from the prospective study consisted of cDNA or gDNA derived from T cells, B-cell-depleted T cells, or PBMCs. Subjects who had been exposed to COVID-19, were actively infected with it, or had recovered from it provided the deeply sampled blood TCRbeta repertoires that made up the dataset. The repertoires were released in a freely available public database meant as a resource for research on the immune response to SARS-CoV-2. Samples came from the ongoing ImmuneRACE study (first 160 participants) plus 1,254 subjects from 6 global collaborators. Nearly every sample came with metadata listing a de-identified subject ID, COVID-19 status, age in years and sex. Where available, HLA class I and class II types were obtained from metadata supplied by the sample provider rather than from assay-based typing. Overall study outcomes, separate from this receptor: How much clinical and demographic metadata was included differed by source and by participant, and the metadata was provided uncurated.

This clone has only a few counts. Its specific antigen is unknown. No base qualities exist here, and no much larger clone lies one base off it. TCRbeta CDR3 regions were amplified from genomic DNA by means of the immunoSEQ Assay, a bias-controlled multiplex PCR. Processing in the source paper ran as follows. Within the assay, amplification of reference gene primers was used to estimate how many nucleated cells each sample contained. To quantify the absolute abundance of each unique TCRbeta CDR3 rearrangement, sequence reads were collapsed and filtered. For each sample, productive Simpson clonality was calculated by taking the square root of Simpson's diversity index across productive rearrangements. TCRdb mirrors the immuneACCESS table, restricted to in-frame sequences. Some clones are absent from its copies; in checked studies, under half trace to an unresolved V gene, and the reason for the others is unknown. V and J calls and clone size are given by that table; D and trimming were obtained from the DNA. Within this sample are nearly 200,000 clones, with 80% to 90% of them counted one time only. 4.5% to 5.5% of the sample is held by the ten biggest clonotypes.

Whole blood was collected in K2EDTA tubes by collaborating institutions according to the institutions' own protocols. For TCRbeta analysis, collaborators shipped samples in one of three forms: frozen whole blood, isolated PBMCs, or DNA extracted from either of those sample types. CDR3 length: 15 amino acids, cysteine to phenylalanine. Only the CDR3 region is kept as DNA, spanning 45 bases read in frame from base 1. Germline trimming: 2 bases from V, 0 bases from J; junction bases outside gene matches: 5. CDR1 and CDR2 were assigned from the germline V gene (reference sequence) as SGHNT and YYREEE. Material for sequencing was peripheral blood. The clonotype was recovered from a woman in her 70s with active or convalescent COVID-19. The rearranged chain carries TRBV5-4 and TRBJ2-7, with TRBD1 matching 7 junction bases. The CDR3 protein is CASSFRGPSSYEQYF. The DNA sequence is given as TGTGCCAGCAGCTTTAGGGGGCCGAGCTCCTACGAGCAGTACTTC. The CDR3 plus the reference TRBV5-4 and TRBJ2-7 genes for the other parts give the full variable domain: ETGVTQSPTHLIKTRGQQVTLRCSSQSGHNTVSWYQQALGQGPQFIFQYYREEENGRGNFPPRFSGLQFPNYSSELNVNALELDDSALYLCASSFRGPSSYEQYFGPGTRLTVT.